This paragraph covers one T cell receptor beta chain sequence. Autoimmune disease history or systemic immunosuppression barred patients. V was trimmed by 5 bases and J by 2 bases, leaving 10 bases between them. The CDR3 is 13 residues long. Germline V gives CDR1 SEHNR, CDR2 FQNEAQ (reference sequence). This specimen belongs to a study of OX40 agonist ivuxolimab in advanced cancers. The overall study: Three patients, one with hepatocellular carcinoma and two with cutaneous melanoma, achieved partial responses.

Here immunoSEQ multiplex PCR was the method, and the copy in TCRdb shows in-frame clones only, minus some. This repertoire shows about 83,000 clones, around 85% found once; its top ten account for about 7%. The source material was CD4+ or CD8+ T cells sorted from blood, sampled in a trial of the OX40 agonist ivuxolimab. The chain employs TRBV7-9 and TRBJ2-7; D may be TRBD2 (5 bases). This TCR was sampled from an adult with an advanced solid tumor such as melanoma, head and neck, liver or kidney cancer. CDR3 region: CASSAPGTYEQYF. CDR3 in DNA: TGTGCCAGCAGCGCGCCGGGGACCTACGAGCAGTACTTC.